One and the same sample provided the 5 T cell receptor beta chains below, sequenced in a study of T cell responses to AZD1222 COVID-19 vaccine (dated by TCRdb to the early 2020s). Library construction relied on the immunoSEQ multiplex PCR assay. Imported from immuneACCESS, the table was reduced by TCRdb to in-frame sequences with V and J called. These copies leave out some clones; in studies compared against another copy, an unresolved V gene accounts for under half, and the cause of the remainder is not known. In all, the sample holds 64,000 or so clones, and around 83% of those were seen once. In total, the top ten clones hold about 7% of the sample. In light of the paper, this sample's time point label describes: baseline before first vaccination. The specimen was peripheral blood, collected on day 0 of AZD1222 vaccination. The receptors derive from an adult in good health.

In its sample, this clone was seen a few times. The chain carries TRBV7-8 and TRBJ1-2, with D unresolved. The CDR3 has 14 amino acids. Per the germline V gene, CDR1 is SGHVS and CDR2 is FQNEAQ. The V and J ends lost 1 base and 2 bases respectively, with 8 bases between them. For the CDR3, the DNA is TGTGCCAGCAGCTTAGACAGCGACAACTATGGCTACACCTTC. This sequence encodes CASSLDSDNYGYTF. The whole variable domain, filled in from reference TRBV7-8 and TRBJ1-2, reads GAGVSQSPRYKVAKRGQDVALRCDPISGHVSLFWYQQALGQGPEFLTYFQNEAQLDKSGLPSDRFFAERPEGSVSTLKIQRTQQEDSAVYLCASSLDSDNYGYTFGSGTRLTVV.

For the CDR3, the DNA is TGCGCCAGCAGCCAAGCCATAGGCGGGTACCAAGAGACCCAGTACTTC. Translation: CASSQAIGGYQETQYF. The rearrangement joins TRBV4-3 to TRBJ2-5; tentative D call: TRBD2 (5 bases). The V end lost 1 base, the J end lost 0 bases, and 12 bases lay between the germline ends. The CDR3 covers 16 residues. The germline CDR1 and CDR2 sequences are LGHNA and YSLEER.

This clone has just one count. The J gene is TRBJ1-5, the V gene TRBV12-5, with TRBD1 matching 10 bases. CDR1 is LGHNT, CDR2 FRNRAP, per germline. Trimming cost V 6 bases and J 4 bases; bases outside gene matches: 3. The CDR3 spans 14 residues. CDR3 in DNA: TGTGCTAGTGGAAGACAGGGGGCAAATCAGCCCCAGCATTTT. This gives the protein CASGRQGANQPQHF.

The gene calls are TRBV6-4 and TRBJ2-1; the match to TRBD1 covers 7 bases. There are 17 residues in the CDR3. With V trimmed by 0 bases and J by 6 bases, 11 bases remained unmatched. Germline-derived CDR1 and CDR2 are MRHNA and SNTAGT. The CDR3 reads CASSDSSRGYESNEQFF. The DNA for the CDR3 is TGTGCCAGCAGTGACTCATCCAGGGGGTATGAGAGCAATGAGCAGTTCTTC.

This clone appeared a few times. The gene calls are TRBV5-6 and TRBJ2-5; D gene uncertain. V was pared by 4 bases and J by 2 bases, with 9 bases between. The germline gives CDR1 SGHDT, CDR2 YYEEEE. The CDR3 sequence is 13 residues long. CDR3 loop: CASSLWVQETQYF. The CDR3, as DNA: TGTGCCAGCAGCCTGTGGGTGCAAGAGACCCAGTACTTC.